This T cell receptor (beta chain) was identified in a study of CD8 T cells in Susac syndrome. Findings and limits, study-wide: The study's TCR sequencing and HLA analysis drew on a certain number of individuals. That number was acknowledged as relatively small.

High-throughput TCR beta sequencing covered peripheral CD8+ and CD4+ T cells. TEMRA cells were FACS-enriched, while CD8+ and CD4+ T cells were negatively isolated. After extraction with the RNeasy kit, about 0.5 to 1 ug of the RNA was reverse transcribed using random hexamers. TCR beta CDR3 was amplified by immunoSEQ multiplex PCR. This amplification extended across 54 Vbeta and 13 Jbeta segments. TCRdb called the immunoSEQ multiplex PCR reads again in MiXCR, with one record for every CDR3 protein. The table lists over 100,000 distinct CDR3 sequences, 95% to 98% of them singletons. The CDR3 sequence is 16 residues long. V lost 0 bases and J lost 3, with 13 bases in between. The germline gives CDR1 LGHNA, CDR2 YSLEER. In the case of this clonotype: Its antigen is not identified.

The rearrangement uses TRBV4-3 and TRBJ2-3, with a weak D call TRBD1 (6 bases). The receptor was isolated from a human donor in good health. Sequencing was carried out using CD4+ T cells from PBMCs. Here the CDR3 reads CASSQDWQGQTDTQYF. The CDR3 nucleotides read TGCGCCAGCAGCCAAGATTGGCAGGGGCAAACAGATACGCAGTATTTT.